The rows below give T cell receptor beta chains drawn from one sample of a study of cytomegalovirus exposure and HLA in healthy donors. TCRdb's copy holds only in-frame clones and misses some; the assay was immunoSEQ multiplex PCR. The repertoire holds approximately 160,000 clones, under 70% seen once, with roughly 3.1% in the top ten. Sequences were obtained from PBMCs. All receptors come from a woman younger than 45 in good health and CMV-seropositive. Each CDR3 is given with its conserved first and last residue. Each record gives: CDR3 DNA, CDR3 protein, clone size, V gene, D gene, J gene. The D gene is left open where the match is weak. Clone size is shown for a subset of rows, as once, few, many or a class of expanded clone.

CDR3nt: TGTGCCAGTACCCTACAGGGGATGAACACTGAAGCTTTCTTT
CDR3aa: CASTLQGMNTEAFF
abundance: few
v_gene: TRBV19
d_gene: TRBD1
j_gene: TRBJ1-1

CDR3nt: TGTGCCAGCAGCGCCGGGACTCCAACTACCGGGGAGCTGTTTTTT
CDR3aa: CASSAGTPTTGELFF
abundance: -
v_gene: TRBV13
d_gene: -
j_gene: TRBJ2-2

CDR3nt: TGTGCCAGCAGCGCCTCCGGGACAGGAATAGAAAAACTGTTTTTT
CDR3aa: CASSASGTGIEKLFF
abundance: -
v_gene: TRBV9
d_gene: TRBD1
j_gene: TRBJ1-4

CDR3nt: TGCGCCAGCAGAAGACCCCGCGCAGGGGGCGATTCACCCCTCCACTTT
CDR3aa: CASRRPRAGGDSPLHF
abundance: few
v_gene: TRBV10-2
d_gene: TRBD1
j_gene: TRBJ1-6

CDR3nt: TGTGCCAGCAGTTGGATACAGGGGGCGAGTGGCTACACCTTC
CDR3aa: CASSWIQGASGYTF
abundance: -
v_gene: TRBV27
d_gene: TRBD1
j_gene: TRBJ1-2

CDR3nt: TGTGCCTGGAGAAGCGGGGGGGCAGGTTGGGAGCAGTTCTTC
CDR3aa: CAWRSGGAGWEQFF
abundance: -
v_gene: TRBV30
d_gene: TRBD2
j_gene: TRBJ2-1

CDR3nt: TGTGCCAGCAGAAGGGGACAGGGGAGTGAAAAACTGTTTTTT
CDR3aa: CASRRGQGSEKLFF
abundance: -
v_gene: TRBV6-1
d_gene: TRBD1
j_gene: TRBJ1-4

CDR3nt: TGTGCCAGCAGTTTTGAGCTAGCCAAAAACATTCAGTACTTC
CDR3aa: CASSFELAKNIQYF
abundance: -
v_gene: TRBV28
d_gene: -
j_gene: TRBJ2-4

CDR3nt: TGCGCCAGCAGCCCCCGGACAGGGTGGCAGAACACAGATACGCAGTATTTT
CDR3aa: CASSPRTGWQNTDTQYF
abundance: -
v_gene: TRBV5-1
d_gene: TRBD1
j_gene: TRBJ2-3

CDR3nt: TGTGCCAGTAGCCTAAAATCGGGCCGGGGGGACTACGAGCAGTACTTC
CDR3aa: CASSLKSGRGDYEQYF
abundance: few
v_gene: TRBV19
d_gene: TRBD2
j_gene: TRBJ2-7

CDR3nt: TGTGCCAGCAGCTTTGTCACTAGCGAGAGCTACGAGCAGTACTTC
CDR3aa: CASSFVTSESYEQYF
abundance: -
v_gene: TRBV5-6
d_gene: TRBD2
j_gene: TRBJ2-7

CDR3nt: TGTGCCATTTTAGCGGGAACAAACACCGGGGAGCTGTTTTTT
CDR3aa: CAILAGTNTGELFF
abundance: -
v_gene: TRBV10-3
d_gene: TRBD2
j_gene: TRBJ2-2

CDR3nt: TGTGCCAGCAGCGTCGGACAGGGCGGTCAGCCCCAGCATTTT
CDR3aa: CASSVGQGGQPQHF
abundance: -
v_gene: TRBV9
d_gene: TRBD1
j_gene: TRBJ1-5

CDR3nt: TGTGCCAGCAGTGTAGCGGGGGTTCCAGATACGCAGTATTTT
CDR3aa: CASSVAGVPDTQYF
abundance: few
v_gene: TRBV6-5
d_gene: TRBD2
j_gene: TRBJ2-3

CDR3nt: TGTGCCAGCAGCTTGGGGCAGGCTCAAGCTTTCTTT
CDR3aa: CASSLGQAQAFF
abundance: -
v_gene: TRBV5-6
d_gene: -
j_gene: TRBJ1-1

CDR3nt: TGTGCCAGCAGCCCGCGAGGGGGTGCAAATGAAAAACTGTTTTTT
CDR3aa: CASSPRGGANEKLFF
abundance: -
v_gene: TRBV5-4
d_gene: -
j_gene: TRBJ1-4

CDR3nt: TGTGCCAGCAGTCCCGACAGAATCAACTATGGCTACACCTTC
CDR3aa: CASSPDRINYGYTF
abundance: few
v_gene: TRBV27
d_gene: -
j_gene: TRBJ1-2

CDR3nt: TGTGCCAGCAGGCAGGGTGGGCTGCACTACGAGCAGTACTTC
CDR3aa: CASRQGGLHYEQYF
abundance: -
v_gene: TRBV28
d_gene: -
j_gene: TRBJ2-7

CDR3nt: TGTGCCAGCAGCGAAGACAGGGTAGTATCACCCCTCCACTTT
CDR3aa: CASSEDRVVSPLHF
abundance: -
v_gene: TRBV7-9
d_gene: TRBD1
j_gene: TRBJ1-6

CDR3nt: TGTGCCAGCAGTCGCCACGGGACAGGGAACGAGCAGTACTTC
CDR3aa: CASSRHGTGNEQYF
abundance: once
v_gene: TRBV27
d_gene: TRBD1
j_gene: TRBJ2-7

CDR3nt: TGTGCCAGTAGTATGGGCGGGAGCAATTACGAGCAGTACTTC
CDR3aa: CASSMGGSNYEQYF
abundance: -
v_gene: TRBV19
d_gene: TRBD2
j_gene: TRBJ2-7

CDR3nt: TGTGCCGGGAACCGGGACAGGGTGTTCACTGAAGCTTTCTTT
CDR3aa: CAGNRDRVFTEAFF
abundance: -
v_gene: TRBV30
d_gene: TRBD1
j_gene: TRBJ1-1